The 17 T cell receptor beta chains below all came from one sample that was sequenced in a study of T cells expressing NK-cell markers. TCRdb re-analyzed the 5' RACE reads; it lists each CDR3 protein once, without DNA. In all, the sample yields about 260,000 distinct CDR3 sequences. Material for sequencing was blood T cells: a sorted CD56 or NKG2C T cell subset, CD4+ or CD8+ T cells, or bulk PBMC T cells (not recorded which). Source of these receptors: a woman aged 18 to 69 in good health.

The gene calls are TRBV11-2 and TRBJ2-5; absent DNA, TCRdb's TRBD1 call cannot be checked. Per the germline V gene, CDR1 is SGHAT and CDR2 is FQNNGV. The CDR3 has 17 residues. Here the CDR3 reads CASSLDRRGGHRETQYF.

CDR3 region: CSARGWRDLTDTQYF. The chain is built from TRBV20-1 and TRBJ2-3. The length of the CDR3 is 15 residues. Germline loops: CDR1 DFQATT, CDR2 SNEGSKA (reference sequence).

This sequence joins TRBV28 and TRBJ1-4. This CDR3 has 16 residues. CDR1 is MDHEN, CDR2 SYDVKM, per germline. CDR3 residues: CASSPTGSRANEKLFF.

The rearrangement joins TRBV12-3 or TRBV12-4 to TRBJ1-4. This CDR3 is 13 amino acids long. CDR3 amino acids: CASSPFWNEKLFF.

V is TRBV6-2 or TRBV6-3 and J is TRBJ2-7. The CDR3 covers 12 residues. The germline gives CDR1 MNHEY, CDR2 SVGEGT. The chain's CDR3 is CASSPMNHEQYF.

The chain combines TRBV27 with TRBJ1-2. This CDR3 spans 15 amino acids. The V gene's germline CDR1 is MNHEY and CDR2 SMNVEV (reference sequence). The CDR3 protein is CASRSWTRSGYGYTF.

This rearrangement joins TRBV12-3 or TRBV12-4 to TRBJ2-2; absent DNA, TCRdb's TRBD1 call cannot be checked. This CDR3 has 14 residues. CDR3 region: CASSNRGTGGELFF.

The gene calls are TRBV28 and TRBJ1-4; TCRdb gives TRBD1 as the D gene, but with no DNA this cannot be confirmed. The germline CDR1 and CDR2 sequences are MDHEN and SYDVKM. CDR3 size: 14 residues. CDR3 sequence reads: CASSFSNRVEKLFF.

This chain uses TRBV4-3 with TRBJ2-5; TCRdb calls TRBD2, which cannot be checked without DNA. This CDR3 has 16 residues. The germline V gene has CDR1 LGHNA and CDR2 YSLEER. The CDR3 spells CASSQVGAGGGETQYF.

J is TRBJ2-3 and V is TRBV7-2; TCRdb outputs TRBD1, but without DNA this stays unchecked. Germline V gene lookup returns CDR1 SGHTA and CDR2 FQGNSA. The CDR3 consists of 14 residues. The chain's CDR3 is CASSPRQGTDTQYF.

The J gene is TRBJ1-1, the V gene TRBV6-5; TCRdb reports TRBD1, a call that lacks DNA to check it against. The CDR3 extends over 14 amino acids. CDR1 is MNHEY and CDR2 is SVGAGI in the germline V gene. CDR3 region: CASSYSPGSTEAFF.

The chain couples TRBV7-2 to TRBJ1-6. This CDR3 comprises 12 residues. CDR1 and CDR2 (germline): SGHTA, FQGNSA. This CDR3 reads CASSSIVGPLHF.

This CDR3 is CASSQAIVSSSYNEQFF. This sequence joins TRBV4-1 and TRBJ2-1; TCRdb selects TRBD2, and the lack of DNA leaves this call unchecked. The CDR3 consists of 17 residues. Germline CDR1 and CDR2: MGHRA and YSYEKL.

V usage is TRBV15 and J usage is TRBJ2-7; TCRdb selects TRBD2, and the lack of DNA leaves this call unchecked. CDR3 length equals 16 residues. CDR1 and CDR2 from the germline V gene are LNHNV and YYDKDF (reference sequence). CDR3 sequence: CATSRERASAYYEQYF.

The V gene is TRBV6-2 or TRBV6-3, the J gene TRBJ1-4; lacking DNA, the TRBD1 call made by TCRdb goes unchecked. CDR3 length: 15 amino acids. In germline, CDR1 is MNHEY, CDR2 SVGEGT. CDR3 in amino acids: CASSSSGTGDEKLFF.

This chain links TRBV7-9 with TRBJ2-5; there is no DNA to check the TCRdb D call of TRBD1. CDR3 length: 14 amino acids. Germline values: CDR1 SEHNR, CDR2 FQNEAQ (reference sequence). The CDR3 sequence: CASSFAQGGETQYF.

V gene TRBV6-2 or TRBV6-3 combines with J gene TRBJ1-1. This CDR3 spans 11 amino acids. Germline V gene data show CDR1 as MNHEY and CDR2 as SVGEGT. CDR3 protein: CASSYSTGAFF.